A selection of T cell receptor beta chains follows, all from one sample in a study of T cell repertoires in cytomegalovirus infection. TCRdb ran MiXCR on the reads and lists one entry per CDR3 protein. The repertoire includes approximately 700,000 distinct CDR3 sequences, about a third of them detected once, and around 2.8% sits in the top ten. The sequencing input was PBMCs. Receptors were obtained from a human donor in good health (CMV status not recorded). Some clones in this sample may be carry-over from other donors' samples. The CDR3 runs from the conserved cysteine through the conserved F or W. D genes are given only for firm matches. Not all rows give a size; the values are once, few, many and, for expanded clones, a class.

CDR3nt: TGTGCCAGCAGTCATACCACCGGGGAGCTGTTTTTT; CDR3aa: CASSHTTGELFF; j_gene: TRBJ2-2; d_gene: NA; v_gene: TRBV12-3/TRBV12-4; abundance: NA
CDR3nt: TGTGCCATCAGTGACTTAGGACTAGAAGAGCAGTTCTTC; CDR3aa: CAISDLGLEEQFF; j_gene: TRBJ2-1; d_gene: TRBD2; v_gene: TRBV10-3; abundance: few
CDR3nt: TGTGCCAGCAGTTTTATTAGCCGAGATTGGAACACTGAAGCTTTCTTT; CDR3aa: CASSFISRDWNTEAFF; j_gene: TRBJ1-1; d_gene: NA; v_gene: TRBV28; abundance: many
CDR3nt: TGTGCCAGCACCAAAAACCCGGGACAGAATAATTCACCCCTCCACTTT; CDR3aa: CASTKNPGQNNSPLHF; j_gene: TRBJ1-6; d_gene: TRBD1; v_gene: TRBV7-2; abundance: NA
CDR3nt: TGTGCCAGCATTCCTGTACTGCATCAGGCTTTCTTT; CDR3aa: CASIPVLHQAFF; j_gene: TRBJ1-1; d_gene: NA; v_gene: TRBV7-9; abundance: NA
CDR3nt: TGTGCCACCAGATCCGGGGGGGACTACCGGACGATAGCCCAGTACTTC; CDR3aa: CATRSGGDYRTIAQYF; j_gene: TRBJ2-5; d_gene: TRBD2; v_gene: TRBV6-6; abundance: NA
CDR3nt: TGCAGTGCTACAGGGGGCGCTGGAAACACCATATATTTT; CDR3aa: CSATGGAGNTIYF; j_gene: TRBJ1-3; d_gene: TRBD1; v_gene: TRBV20-1; abundance: few
CDR3nt: TGTGCCAGCAGAGCGGGACAGAGCTCCTACAATGAGCAGTTCTTC; CDR3aa: CASRAGQSSYNEQFF; j_gene: TRBJ2-1; d_gene: NA; v_gene: TRBV12-3/TRBV12-4; abundance: few
CDR3nt: TGTGCCAGCAGGATGACTACCCCCACAGATACGCAGTATTTT; CDR3aa: CASRMTTPTDTQYF; j_gene: TRBJ2-3; d_gene: NA; v_gene: TRBV12-3/TRBV12-4; abundance: few
CDR3nt: TGTGCCAGCAGCCGGGGACGGCTGAACTCCTACGAGCCGTACTTC; CDR3aa: CASSRGRLNSYEPYF; j_gene: TRBJ2-7; d_gene: NA; v_gene: TRBV28; abundance: NA
CDR3nt: TGTGCCAGCAGTTTGGGTGGGGGGCCCGAGCAGTTCTTC; CDR3aa: CASSLGGGPEQFF; j_gene: TRBJ2-1; d_gene: NA; v_gene: TRBV27; abundance: few
CDR3nt: TGTGCCAGCAGCTTTTCCTCTTCAGAGACAGATACGCAGTATTTT; CDR3aa: CASSFSSSETDTQYF; j_gene: TRBJ2-3; d_gene: NA; v_gene: TRBV7-6; abundance: NA
CDR3nt: TGTGCCAGCAGTCTAGAGCGGGGATACAATCAGCCCCAGCATTTT; CDR3aa: CASSLERGYNQPQHF; j_gene: TRBJ1-5; d_gene: NA; v_gene: TRBV7-2; abundance: few
CDR3nt: TGTGCCAGCAGCCCCTCCGGGACTGTCGGCACAGATACGCAGTATTTT; CDR3aa: CASSPSGTVGTDTQYF; j_gene: TRBJ2-3; d_gene: NA; v_gene: TRBV7-3; abundance: few
CDR3nt: TGTGCCAGCAGCTTAGATATAGCCACGGAGCAGTTCTTC; CDR3aa: CASSLDIATEQFF; j_gene: TRBJ2-1; d_gene: NA; v_gene: TRBV11-2; abundance: NA
CDR3nt: TGTGCCAGCAGCTTAAACCCAGGGATCGGAAACACCATATATTTT; CDR3aa: CASSLNPGIGNTIYF; j_gene: TRBJ1-3; d_gene: NA; v_gene: TRBV7-2; abundance: many
CDR3nt: TGTGCCAGCAGCCCTGCGGTTGCGGGAGACACAGATACGCAGTATTTT; CDR3aa: CASSPAVAGDTDTQYF; j_gene: TRBJ2-3; d_gene: TRBD2; v_gene: TRBV7-6; abundance: NA
CDR3nt: TGCGCCAGCAGTGGCCAGGGGCCAGCCAAAAGCACAGATACGCAGTATTTT; CDR3aa: CASSGQGPAKSTDTQYF; j_gene: TRBJ2-3; d_gene: NA; v_gene: TRBV10-2; abundance: NA
CDR3nt: TGCAGTGCTAGTAAGGGGGTAAGGTGGAGCACTGAAGCTTTCTTT; CDR3aa: CSASKGVRWSTEAFF; j_gene: TRBJ1-1; d_gene: NA; v_gene: TRBV20-1; abundance: NA
CDR3nt: TGTGGGCGCGCCACTGAAGCTTTCTTT; CDR3aa: CGRATEAFF; j_gene: TRBJ1-1; d_gene: NA; v_gene: TRBV28; abundance: NA
CDR3nt: TGTGCCAGTAGCCGGAGGGGACTGACGGTAAACGAGCAGTACTTC; CDR3aa: CASSRRGLTVNEQYF; j_gene: TRBJ2-7; d_gene: NA; v_gene: TRBV19; abundance: NA
CDR3nt: TGTGCCAGCAGAGCACCCGGGGGTCCCTACAATGAGCAGTTCTTC; CDR3aa: CASRAPGGPYNEQFF; j_gene: TRBJ2-1; d_gene: NA; v_gene: TRBV7-9; abundance: few
CDR3nt: TGTGCCAGCAGGCATCCGGGACACCAAATAAAGACCCAGTACTTC; CDR3aa: CASRHPGHQIKTQYF; j_gene: TRBJ2-5; d_gene: NA; v_gene: TRBV2; abundance: few
CDR3nt: TGTGCCAGCAGTGAGAGGGTTGAAAAACTGTTTTTT; CDR3aa: CASSERVEKLFF; j_gene: TRBJ1-4; d_gene: NA; v_gene: TRBV28; abundance: few
CDR3nt: TGTGCCAGCAGCCAGAGGGGATCTGACTATGGCTACACCTTC; CDR3aa: CASSQRGSDYGYTF; j_gene: TRBJ1-2; d_gene: NA; v_gene: TRBV3-1; abundance: NA
CDR3nt: TGTGCCAGCAACCTCGGGGGCACCGGGGAGCTGTTTTTT; CDR3aa: CASNLGGTGELFF; j_gene: TRBJ2-2; d_gene: NA; v_gene: TRBV2; abundance: NA
CDR3nt: TGTGCCAGTAGTGCCTTTGAGAACACCGGGGAGCTGTTTTTT; CDR3aa: CASSAFENTGELFF; j_gene: TRBJ2-2; d_gene: NA; v_gene: TRBV19; abundance: NA
CDR3nt: TGTGCCAGCAGTCTCCGGGACAGGGGTCTAGCGGAGACCTACGAGCAGTACTTC; CDR3aa: CASSLRDRGLAETYEQYF; j_gene: TRBJ2-7; d_gene: TRBD1; v_gene: TRBV12-3/TRBV12-4; abundance: few
CDR3nt: TGCGCCAGCAGCCAACAGGGGAGAGAGACCCAGTACTTC; CDR3aa: CASSQQGRETQYF; j_gene: TRBJ2-5; d_gene: NA; v_gene: TRBV4-1; abundance: NA
CDR3nt: TGTGCCAGCAGTTACTCAGTAACCACCCTAACAGATACGCAGTATTTT; CDR3aa: CASSYSVTTLTDTQYF; j_gene: TRBJ2-3; d_gene: NA; v_gene: TRBV6-6; abundance: NA
CDR3nt: TGTGCCAGCAGCGCCACGGGGACTAGCGGATCCTACGAGCAGTACTTC; CDR3aa: CASSATGTSGSYEQYF; j_gene: TRBJ2-7; d_gene: TRBD2; v_gene: TRBV9; abundance: once
CDR3nt: TGTGCCAGCAGTGAAGGCGGGGGGTCCCCGGTAGATACGCAGTATTTT; CDR3aa: CASSEGGGSPVDTQYF; j_gene: TRBJ2-3; d_gene: TRBD2; v_gene: TRBV25-1; abundance: NA
CDR3nt: TGTGCCAGCAGCCGCGGGACTAGCGGGAGCGGCGAGCAGTACTTC; CDR3aa: CASSRGTSGSGEQYF; j_gene: TRBJ2-7; d_gene: TRBD2; v_gene: TRBV4-1; abundance: NA
CDR3nt: TGCAGCGTGAGGGGACAGGGGAACACTGAAGCTTTCTTT; CDR3aa: CSVRGQGNTEAFF; j_gene: TRBJ1-1; d_gene: TRBD1; v_gene: TRBV29-1; abundance: once
CDR3nt: TGTGCCAGCACCCTGGGGAGTACTAGCACAGATACGCAGTATTTT; CDR3aa: CASTLGSTSTDTQYF; j_gene: TRBJ2-3; d_gene: NA; v_gene: TRBV12-3/TRBV12-4; abundance: few
CDR3nt: TGTGCCAGCAGTTCTACTGCTGATGGCTACACCTTC; CDR3aa: CASSSTADGYTF; j_gene: TRBJ1-2; d_gene: NA; v_gene: TRBV28; abundance: few